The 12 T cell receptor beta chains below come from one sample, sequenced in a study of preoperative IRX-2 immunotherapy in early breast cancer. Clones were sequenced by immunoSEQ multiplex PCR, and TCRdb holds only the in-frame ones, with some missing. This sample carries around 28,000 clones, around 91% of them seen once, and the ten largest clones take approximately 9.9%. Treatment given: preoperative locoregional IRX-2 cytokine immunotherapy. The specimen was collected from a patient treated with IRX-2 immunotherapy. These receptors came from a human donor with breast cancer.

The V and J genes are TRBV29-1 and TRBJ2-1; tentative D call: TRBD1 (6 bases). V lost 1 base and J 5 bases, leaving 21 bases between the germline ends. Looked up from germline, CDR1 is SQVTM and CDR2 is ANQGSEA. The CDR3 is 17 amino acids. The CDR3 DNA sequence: TGCAGCGTTGAAGCTGTATCGGGACAAAAAATTCACAATGAGCAGTTCTTC. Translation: CSVEAVSGQKIHNEQFF.

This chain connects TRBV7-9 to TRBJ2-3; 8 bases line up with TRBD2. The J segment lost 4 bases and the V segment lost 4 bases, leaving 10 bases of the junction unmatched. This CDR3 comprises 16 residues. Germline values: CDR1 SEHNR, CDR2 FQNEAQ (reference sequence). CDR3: CASSSRGGGFADTQYF. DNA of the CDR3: TGTGCCAGCAGCTCCAGGGGCGGGGGGTTCGCAGATACGCAGTATTTT.

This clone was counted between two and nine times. CDR3 sequence reads: CSVGMGNSPLHF. The DNA of the CDR3 is TGCAGCGTTGGAATGGGAAATTCACCCCTCCACTTT. The V and J genes are TRBV29-1 and TRBJ1-6; D not resolved. CDR1 SQVTM and CDR2 ANQGSEA come from the germline V gene. The CDR3 contains 12 residues. V shed 4 bases and J shed 7 bases, with 8 bases lying between them.

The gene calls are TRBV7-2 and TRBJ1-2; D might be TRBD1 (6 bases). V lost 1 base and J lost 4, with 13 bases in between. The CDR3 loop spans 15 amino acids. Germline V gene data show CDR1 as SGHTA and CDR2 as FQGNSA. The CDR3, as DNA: TGTGCCAGCAGCTTAGGGAGTCGACAGGCCTATGGCTACACCTTC. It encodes CASSLGSRQAYGYTF.

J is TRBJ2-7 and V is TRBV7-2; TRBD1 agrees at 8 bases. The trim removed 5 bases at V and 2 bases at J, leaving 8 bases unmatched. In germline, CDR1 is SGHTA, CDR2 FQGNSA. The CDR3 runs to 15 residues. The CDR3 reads CASSLQTGETYEQYF. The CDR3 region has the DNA TGTGCCAGCAGCCTTCAGACAGGGGAGACCTACGAGCAGTACTTC. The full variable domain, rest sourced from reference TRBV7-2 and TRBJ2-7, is GAGVSQSPSNKVTEKGKDVELRCDPISGHTALYWYRQSLGQGLEFLIYFQGNSAPDKSGLPSDRFSAERTGGSVSTLTIQRTQQEDSAVYLCASSLQTGETYEQYFGPGTRLTVT.

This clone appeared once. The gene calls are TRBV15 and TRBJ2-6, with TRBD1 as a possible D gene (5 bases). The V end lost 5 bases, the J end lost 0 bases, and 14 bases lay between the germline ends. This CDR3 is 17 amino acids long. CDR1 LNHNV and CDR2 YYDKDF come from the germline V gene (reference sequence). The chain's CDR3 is CATSHRRTSSGANVLTF. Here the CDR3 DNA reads TGTGCCACCAGCCACAGGCGAACTTCCTCTGGGGCCAACGTCCTGACTTTC.

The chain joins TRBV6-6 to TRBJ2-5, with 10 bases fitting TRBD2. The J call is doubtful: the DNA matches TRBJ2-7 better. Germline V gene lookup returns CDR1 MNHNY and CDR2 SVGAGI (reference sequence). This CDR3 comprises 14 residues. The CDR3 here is CASSPTSGTYEQYF. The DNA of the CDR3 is TGTGCCAGCAGTCCAACTAGCGGGACCTACGAGCAGTACTTC.

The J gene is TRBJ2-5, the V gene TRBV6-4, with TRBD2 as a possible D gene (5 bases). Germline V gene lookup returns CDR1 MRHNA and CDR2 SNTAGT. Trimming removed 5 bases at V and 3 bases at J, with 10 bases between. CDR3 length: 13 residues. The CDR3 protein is CASSRELEETQYF. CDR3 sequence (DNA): TGTGCCAGCAGTAGGGAACTAGAAGAGACCCAGTACTTC.

CDR3 sequence reads: CASSAVVGAKNIQYF. For the CDR3, the DNA is TGTGCCAGCAGTGCAGTTGTAGGAGCCAAAAACATTCAGTACTTC. The gene calls are TRBV25-1 and TRBJ2-4; D is uncertain. The CDR3 totals 15 residues. The germline V and J ends were trimmed by 4 bases and 0 bases, with 10 bases remaining between them. Germline-derived CDR1 and CDR2 are MGHDK and SYGVNS. Variable domain in full (rest from reference TRBV25-1 and TRBJ2-4): EADIYQTPRYLVIGTGKKITLECSQTMGHDKMYWYQQDPGMELHLIHYSYGVNSTEKGDLSSESTVSRIRTEHFPLTLESARPSHTSQYLCASSAVVGAKNIQYFGAGTRLSVL.

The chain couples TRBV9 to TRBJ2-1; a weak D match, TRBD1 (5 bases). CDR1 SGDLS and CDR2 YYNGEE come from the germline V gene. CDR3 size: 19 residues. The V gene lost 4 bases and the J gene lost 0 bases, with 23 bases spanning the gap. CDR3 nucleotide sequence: TGTGCCAGCAGCAGGGGTGGTAGCACTGATCTCAGCTCCTACAATGAGCAGTTCTTC. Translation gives CASSRGGSTDLSSYNEQFF.

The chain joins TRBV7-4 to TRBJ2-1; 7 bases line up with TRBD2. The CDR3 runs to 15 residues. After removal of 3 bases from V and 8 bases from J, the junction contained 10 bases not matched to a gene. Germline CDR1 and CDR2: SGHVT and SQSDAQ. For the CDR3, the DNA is TGTGCCAGCAGCTTTTGCGGGAGTGCGGGTGATGAGCAGTTCTTC. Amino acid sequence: CASSFCGSAGDEQFF.

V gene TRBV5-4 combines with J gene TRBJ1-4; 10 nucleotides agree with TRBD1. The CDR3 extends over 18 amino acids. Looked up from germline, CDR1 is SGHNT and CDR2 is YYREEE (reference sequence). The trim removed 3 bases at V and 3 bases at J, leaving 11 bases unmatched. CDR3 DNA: TGTGCCAGCAGCTCTCACCGGGACAGGGGTTCGGCTAATGAAAAACTGTTTTTT. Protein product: CASSSHRDRGSANEKLFF.